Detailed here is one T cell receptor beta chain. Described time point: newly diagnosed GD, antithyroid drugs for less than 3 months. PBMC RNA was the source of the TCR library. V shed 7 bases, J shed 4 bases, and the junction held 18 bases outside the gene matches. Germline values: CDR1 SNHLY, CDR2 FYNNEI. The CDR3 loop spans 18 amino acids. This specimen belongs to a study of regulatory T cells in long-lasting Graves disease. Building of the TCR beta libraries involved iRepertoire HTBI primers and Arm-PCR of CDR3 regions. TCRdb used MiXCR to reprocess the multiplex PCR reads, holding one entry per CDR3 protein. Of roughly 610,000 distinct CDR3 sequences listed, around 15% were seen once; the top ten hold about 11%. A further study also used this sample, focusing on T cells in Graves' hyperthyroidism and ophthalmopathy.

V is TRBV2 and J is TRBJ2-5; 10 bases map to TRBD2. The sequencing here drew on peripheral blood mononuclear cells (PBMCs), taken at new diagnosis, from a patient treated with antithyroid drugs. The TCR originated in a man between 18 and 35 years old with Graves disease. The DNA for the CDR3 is TGTGCCAGCACTAGAGCCCCTCGGAGCGGGAGGGCCTTAGAGACCCAGTACTTC. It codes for CASTRAPRSGRALETQYF.